The 9 T cell receptor beta chains listed next were all sequenced from one sample in a study of cytomegalovirus exposure and HLA in healthy donors (dated by TCRdb to between 2016 and 2019). Libraries were built with the immunoSEQ multiplex PCR assay. For the multiplex PCR, a mixture combining 60 forward primers for TCR Vbeta segments and 13 reverse primers for TCR Jbeta segments was used. The immuneACCESS repertoire file appears here via TCRdb, limited to in-frame rearrangements. These files lack a portion of the clones; in checked studies, under half of the deficit traces to unresolved V genes, and the cause of the others is not known. The sample includes roughly 140,000 clones, with roughly 82% observed a single time. The biggest ten clones account for about 6.1% of the sample. Sequencing used PBMCs. Receptors were obtained from a woman aged 50 to 60 in good health and CMV-seropositive.

J is TRBJ2-1 and V is TRBV19, with D possibly being TRBD2 (5 bases). Trimming shortened V by 6 bases and J by 1 base, and 13 bases separated the two germline ends. CDR3 size: 15 residues. Germline CDR1 is LNHDA and CDR2 is SQIVND (reference sequence). The CDR3 loop is CASSPTRGSYNEQFF. The DNA for the CDR3 is TGTGCCAGTAGCCCCACTAGAGGTTCCTACAATGAGCAGTTCTTC. The full variable domain, in which reference TRBV19 and TRBJ2-1 provide the parts outside the CDR3, is DGGITQSPKYLFRKEGQNVTLSCEQNLNHDAMYWYRQDPGQGLRLIYYSQIVNDFQKGDIAEGYSVSREKKESFPLTVTSAQKNPTAFYLCASSPTRGSYNEQFFGPGTRLTVL.

This clone was detected only once. The genes are TRBV6-1 and TRBJ2-7; no reliable D call. The ends were cut back, 4 bases at V and 3 bases at J, with 10 bases in the middle. CDR3 length: 13 amino acids. Per the germline V gene, CDR1 is MNHNS and CDR2 is SASEGT. CDR3 in amino acids: CASSVGGFYEQYF. CDR3 in DNA: TGTGCCAGCAGTGTCGGCGGTTTCTACGAGCAGTACTTC.

CDR3 DNA sequence: TGTGCCAGCAGCGTCGCCGGGACAGGGGGTGGTCAGCCCCAGCATTTT. Its protein product is CASSVAGTGGGQPQHF. The chain links TRBV9 to TRBJ1-5, with 11 bases aligning to TRBD1. The CDR3 extends over 16 amino acids. From germline, CDR1 is SGDLS and CDR2 YYNGEE. Unmatched junction bases numbered 7, after V lost 2 bases and J lost 6 bases.

The genes are TRBV15 and TRBJ1-1; 7 bases are a match to TRBD1. The trim removed 0 bases at V and 11 bases at J, leaving 6 bases unmatched. This CDR3 contains 13 residues. Germline V lookup: CDR1 LNHNV, CDR2 YYDKDF (reference sequence). The CDR3 DNA reads TGTGCCACCAGCAGAGATTTTAAACAGGGGGCTTTCTTT. Encoded protein: CATSRDFKQGAFF.

V usage is TRBV10-2 and J usage is TRBJ2-7; 8 bases are shared with TRBD2. CDR1 is WSHSY, CDR2 SAAADI, per germline. Trimming removed 7 bases from V and 0 bases from J; junction bases left unmatched: 2. The CDR3 has 13 residues. The CDR3 region is CASTSGSSYEQYF. CDR3 nucleotides: TGCGCCAGCACCAGCGGGAGCTCCTACGAGCAGTACTTC.

This chain uses TRBV18 with TRBJ2-7; D perhaps matches TRBD1 (6 bases). Trimming left V 3 bases short and J 7 bases short, with 10 bases between. Germline V gene data show CDR1 as KGHSH and CDR2 as LQKENI. This CDR3 has 12 residues. CDR3 sequence (DNA): TGTGCCAGCTCACCGGGGGCGCGGGAGCAGTACTTC. Its protein is CASSPGAREQYF.

The J gene is TRBJ2-1, the V gene TRBV29-1; 9 bases agree with TRBD1. Germline V lookup: CDR1 SQVTM, CDR2 ANQGSEA. The junction had 18 bases not matched to a gene; V was cut back by 8 bases and J by 1 base. The CDR3 is 18 amino acids. The CDR3, as DNA: TGCAGCACAAAGACGACAGGGGGGACGGTATCGTCCTACAATGAGCAGTTCTTC. Protein: CSTKTTGGTVSSYNEQFF.

Here the CDR3 reads CASSRARNTEAFF. The CDR3 DNA reads TGCGCCAGCAGCCGCGCTCGGAACACTGAAGCTTTCTTT. The J gene is TRBJ1-1, the V gene TRBV4-3; D not resolved. V dropped 4 bases and J dropped 1 base, with 7 bases sitting between them. CDR3 size: 13 residues. The V gene's germline CDR1 is LGHNA and CDR2 YSLEER.

The genes are TRBV9 and TRBJ1-4; D remains ambiguous. Trimming removed 2 bases from V and 4 bases from J, with 12 bases in between. CDR3 length equals 15 residues. Germline V gene sequence: CDR1 SGDLS, CDR2 YYNGEE. The CDR3 spells CASSVSGQFNEKLFF. DNA for the CDR3: TGTGCCAGCAGCGTGTCAGGCCAGTTTAATGAAAAACTGTTTTTT. Combining the CDR3 with reference TRBV9 and TRBJ1-4 gives the whole variable domain DSGVTQTPKHLITATGQRVTLRCSPRSGDLSVYWYQQSLDQGLQFLIQYYNGEERAKGNILERFSAQQFPDLHSELNLSSLELGDSALYFCASSVSGQFNEKLFFGSGTQLSVL.